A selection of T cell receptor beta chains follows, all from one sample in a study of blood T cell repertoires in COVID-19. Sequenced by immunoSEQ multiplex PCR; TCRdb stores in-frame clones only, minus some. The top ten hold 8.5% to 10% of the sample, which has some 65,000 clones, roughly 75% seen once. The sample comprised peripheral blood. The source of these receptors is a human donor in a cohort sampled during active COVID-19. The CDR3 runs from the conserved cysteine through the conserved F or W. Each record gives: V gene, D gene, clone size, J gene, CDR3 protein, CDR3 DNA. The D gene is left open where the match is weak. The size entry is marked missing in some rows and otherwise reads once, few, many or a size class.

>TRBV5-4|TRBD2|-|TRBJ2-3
CASSPETSGSVDTQYF
TGTGCCAGCAGCCCAGAGACTAGCGGGAGTGTAGATACGCAGTATTTT
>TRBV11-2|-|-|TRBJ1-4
CASSLVSAQGKLFF
TGTGCCAGCAGCTTAGTATCAGCTCAGGGGAAACTGTTTTTT
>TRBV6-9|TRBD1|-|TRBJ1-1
CASSLTGEPEAFF
TGTGCCAGCAGTTTGACAGGGGAACCTGAAGCTTTCTTT
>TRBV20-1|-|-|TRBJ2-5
CSAIAAETQYF
TGCAGTGCCATTGCAGCGGAGACCCAGTACTTC
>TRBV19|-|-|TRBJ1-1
CASSASPGEAFF
TGTGCCAGTAGTGCGTCTCCGGGAGAAGCTTTCTTT
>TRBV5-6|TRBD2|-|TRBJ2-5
CASSSGLAGAYETQYF
TGTGCCAGCAGTTCGGGACTAGCGGGAGCGTATGAGACCCAGTACTTC
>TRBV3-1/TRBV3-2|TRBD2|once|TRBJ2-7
CASSQEASGTPYEQYF
TGTGCCAGCAGCCAAGAGGCTAGCGGGACCCCCTACGAGCAGTACTTC
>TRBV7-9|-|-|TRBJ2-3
CASSAMDSRTDTQYF
TGTGCCAGCAGCGCCATGGACAGCCGCACAGATACGCAGTATTTT
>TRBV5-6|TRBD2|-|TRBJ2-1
CASSSVGEGYNEQFF
TGTGCCAGCAGCTCGGTGGGGGAGGGGTACAATGAGCAGTTCTTC
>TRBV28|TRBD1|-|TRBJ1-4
CASSLSGGPPNEKLFF
TGTGCCAGCAGTCTCTCAGGGGGCCCGCCTAATGAAAAACTGTTTTTT
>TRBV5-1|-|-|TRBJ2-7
CASSLGPGKYEQYF
TGCGCCAGCAGCCTGGGACCGGGGAAGTACGAGCAGTACTTC
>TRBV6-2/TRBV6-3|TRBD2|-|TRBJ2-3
CASSASGTSNTQYF
TGTGCCAGCAGTGCGTCCGGGACTAGTAATACGCAGTATTTT
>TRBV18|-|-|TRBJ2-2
CASSPPGTVVGELFF
TGTGCCAGCTCACCACCGGGGACTGTCGTGGGGGAGCTGTTTTTT
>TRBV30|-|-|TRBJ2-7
CAWSAGGNHEQYF
TGTGCCTGGAGTGCTGGGGGCAACCACGAGCAGTACTTC
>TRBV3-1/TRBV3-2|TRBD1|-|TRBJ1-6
CASSLGQDNSPLHF
TGTGCCAGCAGCCTGGGACAGGATAATTCACCCCTCCACTTT
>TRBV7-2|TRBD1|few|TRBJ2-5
CASSFRGNQETQYF
TGTGCCAGCAGCTTCAGGGGGAACCAAGAGACCCAGTACTTC
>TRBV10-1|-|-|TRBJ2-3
CASGSGSTDTQYF
TGCGCCAGCGGCAGCGGGAGCACAGATACGCAGTATTTT
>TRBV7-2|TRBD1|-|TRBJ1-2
CASSLAGVDRGGGYTF
TGTGCCAGCAGCTTAGCGGGGGTAGACAGGGGAGGTGGCTACACCTTC
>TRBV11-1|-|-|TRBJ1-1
CASSSQGRTEAFF
TGTGCCAGCAGCTCCCAGGGTAGAACTGAAGCTTTCTTT
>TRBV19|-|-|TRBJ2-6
CASIHGRAGANVLTF
TGTGCCAGTATTCATGGGCGGGCGGGGGCCAACGTCCTGACTTTC
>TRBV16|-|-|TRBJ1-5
CASTHRGSNQPQHF
TGTGCCAGCACCCACCGAGGATCGAATCAGCCCCAGCATTTT
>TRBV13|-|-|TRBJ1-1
CASSLNPQGRNTEAFF
TGTGCCAGCAGCCTAAACCCCCAGGGCCGGAACACTGAAGCTTTCTTT
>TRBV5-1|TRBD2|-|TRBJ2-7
CASSPGGLAGGVSSYEQYF
TGCGCCAGCAGCCCCGGTGGACTAGCGGGAGGGGTAAGCTCCTACGAGCAGTACTTC
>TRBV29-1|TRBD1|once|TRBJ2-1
CSVVGTEHYNEQFF
TGCAGCGTTGTTGGGACAGAACACTACAATGAGCAGTTCTTC
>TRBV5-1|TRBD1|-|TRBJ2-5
CASSSQTGAQETQYF
TGCGCCAGCAGCTCACAGACAGGGGCCCAAGAGACCCAGTACTTC
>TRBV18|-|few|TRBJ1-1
CASSPSAEAEAFF
TGTGCCAGCTCACCAAGTGCAGAGGCTGAAGCTTTCTTT
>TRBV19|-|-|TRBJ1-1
CASSIDIREAFF
TGTGCCAGTAGTATAGATATCCGGGAAGCTTTCTTT
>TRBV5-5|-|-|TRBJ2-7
CASSFSGSTYEQYF
TGTGCCAGCAGCTTTTCGGGTTCTACCTACGAGCAGTACTTC
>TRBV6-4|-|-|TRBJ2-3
CASSEGYTDTQYF
TGTGCCAGCAGTGAGGGCTACACAGATACGCAGTATTTT
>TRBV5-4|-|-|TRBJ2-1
CASSLGLPTYNEQFF
TGTGCCAGCAGCTTGGGACTACCGACCTACAATGAGCAGTTCTTC
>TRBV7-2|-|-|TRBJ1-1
CASSPYTEAFF
TGTGCCAGCAGCCCCTACACTGAAGCTTTCTTT
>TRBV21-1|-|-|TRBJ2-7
CASSKTRDGQQYF
TGTGCCAGCAGCAAAACTCGGGATGGTCAGCAGTACTTC
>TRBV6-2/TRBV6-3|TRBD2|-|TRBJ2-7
CASSPTWTSGLYEQYF
TGTGCCAGCAGTCCCACTTGGACTAGCGGACTCTACGAGCAGTACTTC
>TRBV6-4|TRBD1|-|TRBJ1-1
CASSNTGGGNTEAFF
TGTGCCAGCAGTAACACAGGGGGCGGGAACACTGAAGCTTTCTTT
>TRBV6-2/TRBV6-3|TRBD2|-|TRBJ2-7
CASSLGLAEGEQYF
TGTGCCAGCAGTTTGGGTCTAGCGGAGGGGGAGCAGTACTTC
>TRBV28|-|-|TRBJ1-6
CASSLAGSNSPLHF
TGTGCCAGCAGTTTAGCTGGGAGTAATTCACCCCTCCACTTT
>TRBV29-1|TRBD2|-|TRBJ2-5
CSSGRGGETQYF
TGCAGCTCTGGGAGGGGTGGGGAGACCCAGTACTTC
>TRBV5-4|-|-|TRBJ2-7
CASSAREDGNEQYF
TGTGCCAGCAGCGCCAGGGAGGACGGCAACGAGCAGTACTTC
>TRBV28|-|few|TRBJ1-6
CASNGGGISPLHF
TGTGCCAGCAACGGGGGGGGCATTTCACCCCTCCACTTT
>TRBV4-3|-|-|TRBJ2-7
CASSQDWRGPLSYEQYF
TGCGCCAGCAGCCAAGATTGGAGGGGTCCCCTCTCCTACGAGCAGTACTTC
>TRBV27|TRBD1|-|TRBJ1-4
CASSSSGGAGPNEKLFF
TGTGCCAGCAGTTCCTCAGGGGGCGCGGGTCCTAATGAAAAACTGTTTTTT
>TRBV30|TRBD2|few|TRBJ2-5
CAWRLAGGRIETQYF
TGTGCCTGGAGACTAGCGGGAGGCCGGATAGAGACCCAGTACTTC
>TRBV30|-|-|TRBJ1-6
CAWRSSYNSPLHF
TGTGCCTGGCGGAGCTCCTATAATTCACCCCTCCACTTT
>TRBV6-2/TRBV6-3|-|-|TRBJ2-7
CASSYPAGSFSYEQYF
TGTGCCAGCAGTTACCCGGCCGGGTCGTTTTCCTACGAGCAGTACTTC
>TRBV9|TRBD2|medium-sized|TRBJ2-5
CASSVGEAGGPGTQYF
TGTGCCAGCAGCGTAGGAGAAGCGGGAGGCCCAGGAACCCAGTACTTC